The 26 T cell receptor beta chains reported below all come from one sample, sequenced in a study of radiotherapy plus CTLA-4 blockade in lung cancer. TCRdb's copy holds only in-frame clones and misses some; the assay was immunoSEQ multiplex PCR. The repertoire consists of 78,000 or so clones, with approximately 86% occurring once and the leading ten covering less than 0.9%. This specimen was peripheral blood, taken from a patient treated with radiotherapy plus ipilimumab. The receptors come from a human donor with non-small cell lung cancer who had stable disease on radiotherapy plus ipilimumab.

The chain uses TRBV5-6 and TRBJ1-2; the D is unclear. CDR1 is SGHDT, CDR2 YYEEEE, per germline. V was shortened by 0 bases and J by 1 base, with 13 bases between the two germline ends. The CDR3 length is 16 residues. CDR3 sequence: CASSLVSGVYNYGYTF. Here the CDR3 DNA reads TGTGCCAGCAGCTTGGTATCGGGAGTTTATAACTATGGCTACACCTTC.

The rearrangement links TRBV10-1 to TRBJ2-1; D not certain. CDR3 length equals 15 residues. Germline CDR1 is WNHNN and CDR2 is SYGVQD (reference sequence). V gave up 0 bases and J gave up 4 bases, with 10 bases separating them. The CDR3 sequence is CASSESSDGYNEQFF. As DNA, the CDR3 is TGCGCCAGCAGTGAGTCCTCAGACGGGTACAATGAGCAGTTCTTC.

This clone showed up just a few times. The rearrangement links TRBV28 to TRBJ2-7, with D perhaps matching TRBD1 (6 bases). This CDR3 has 14 residues. Germline-derived CDR1 and CDR2 are MDHEN and SYDVKM. Trimming took off 6 bases at V and 3 bases at J, with 15 bases between the two ends. CDR3 region: CASRHRDTFYEQYF. In DNA, the CDR3 is TGTGCCAGCAGACATAGGGACACCTTCTACGAGCAGTACTTC.

This rearrangement joins TRBV30 to TRBJ2-3; maybe TRBD2 (7 bases). This CDR3 comprises 15 residues. With 4 bases removed from V and 8 bases from J, the gap between germline ends came to 22 bases. CDR1 is GTSNPN, CDR2 SVGIG, per germline (reference sequence). In nucleotides, the CDR3 is TGTGCCTGGACCTCCCCACGCGGGGGCGGGGTTACGCAGTATTTT. As protein: CAWTSPRGGGVTQYF. Looking up the rest from reference TRBV30 and TRBJ2-3 gives the full variable domain: SQTIHQWPATLVQPVGSPLSLECTVEGTSNPNLYWYRQAAGRGLQLLFYSVGIGQISSEVPQNLSASRPQDRQFILSSKKLLLSDSGFYLCAWTSPRGGGVTQYFGPGTRLTVL.

V usage is TRBV28 and J usage is TRBJ1-6; D is perhaps TRBD1 (5 bases). The germline V and J ends were trimmed by 7 bases and 7 bases, with 8 bases remaining between them. This CDR3 region has 12 residues. Germline-derived CDR1 and CDR2 are MDHEN and SYDVKM. The CDR3 here is CASMGENSPLHF. Here the CDR3 DNA reads TGTGCCAGCATGGGGGAAAATTCACCCCTCCACTTT.

The rearrangement joins TRBV20-1 to TRBJ1-2; no reliable D call. The ends were cut back, 6 bases at V and 7 bases at J, with 12 bases in the middle. The germline gives CDR1 DFQATT, CDR2 SNEGSKA (reference sequence). The CDR3 contains 11 residues. In DNA form, the CDR3 reads TGCAGTGCCCCCGGGAGCAGTGGCTACACCTTC. Its protein product is CSAPGSSGYTF.

J is TRBJ2-2 and V is TRBV9; maybe TRBD2 (6 bases). The V gene's germline CDR1 is SGDLS and CDR2 YYNGEE. The CDR3 consists of 15 residues. V was shortened by 0 bases and J by 3 bases, with 9 bases between the two germline ends. CDR3: CASSVGGDHTGELFF. The CDR3, as DNA: TGTGCCAGCAGCGTAGGGGGGGACCACACCGGGGAGCTGTTTTTT.

The rearrangement joins TRBV7-9 to TRBJ2-7; no definite D call. V gave up 3 bases and J gave up 2 bases, with 20 bases separating them. Germline-derived CDR1 and CDR2 are SEHNR and FQNEAQ (reference sequence). There are 17 residues in the CDR3. CDR3 bases: TGTGCCAGCAGCTTGAGGTCCTCGTCGGCGGCAACCTACGAGCAGTACTTC. Protein sequence: CASSLRSSSAATYEQYF.

The genes are TRBV15 and TRBJ2-7; D remains ambiguous. Trimming removed 1 base from V and 5 bases from J, with 12 bases in between. The CDR3 is 14 residues long. The germline V gene has CDR1 LNHNV and CDR2 YYDKDF (reference sequence). The CDR3 DNA is TGTGCCACCAGCAGAGGTACTCCTCGCGACGAGCAGTACTTC. Its protein is CATSRGTPRDEQYF.

The chain combines TRBV30 with TRBJ1-6; 8 bases fit TRBD1. With 3 bases clipped from V and 8 bases from J, the junction kept 9 bases outside the gene matches. This CDR3 is 15 amino acids long. Germline V gene data show CDR1 as GTSNPN and CDR2 as SVGIG (reference sequence). The CDR3 here is CAWSLGQGGDSPLHF. CDR3 DNA sequence: TGTGCCTGGAGCCTCGGACAGGGAGGGGATTCACCCCTCCACTTT.

The CDR3 reads CASSEGGLQETQYF. Here the CDR3 DNA reads TGTGCCAGCAGCGAGGGGGGACTTCAAGAGACCCAGTACTTC. The rearrangement links TRBV9 to TRBJ2-5; D possibly matches TRBD1 or TRBD2 (6 bases each). The CDR3 length is 14 residues. Trimming shortened V by 3 bases and J by 2 bases, and 11 bases separated the two germline ends. From germline, CDR1 is SGDLS and CDR2 YYNGEE.

The rearrangement uses TRBV29-1 and TRBJ2-3, with 9 bases fitting TRBD2. Germline V lookup: CDR1 SQVTM, CDR2 ANQGSEA. The trim removed 3 bases at V and 11 bases at J, leaving 9 bases unmatched. The CDR3 is 13 amino acids. In DNA, the CDR3 is TGCAGCGTTGAGGGGACCGGGACTAGCCGGCAGTATTTT. Encoded protein: CSVEGTGTSRQYF.

The chain employs TRBV4-2 and TRBJ2-7; D is unclear. This CDR3 has 14 amino acids. The V and J ends lost 1 base and 7 bases respectively, with 14 bases between them. Germline loops: CDR1 LGHNA, CDR2 YNFKEQ. This CDR3 reads CASSQVGLPGEQYF. CDR3 nucleotide sequence: TGTGCCAGCAGCCAAGTGGGGTTACCTGGGGAGCAGTACTTC.

This clone was counted once. The chain couples TRBV27 to TRBJ1-2; D gene uncertain. Trimming took 5 bases from V and 8 from J, leaving 15 bases between them. This CDR3 contains 13 residues. Germline loops: CDR1 MNHEY, CDR2 SMNVEV (reference sequence). The CDR3, as DNA: TGTGCCAGCAGTCCCTTCCAAAAACACGGCTACACCTTC. This codes for CASSPFQKHGYTF.

The gene calls are TRBV28 and TRBJ2-1; 8 bases map to TRBD2. The germline V gene encodes CDR1 MDHEN and CDR2 SYDVKM. This CDR3 region has 15 residues. V was clipped by 5 bases and J by 7 bases; unmatched bases: 10. The CDR3 is CASSPSGSLPNEQFF. Written as DNA, the CDR3 is TGTGCCAGCAGTCCAAGCGGGAGCCTGCCGAATGAGCAGTTCTTC. Combining the CDR3 with reference TRBV28 and TRBJ2-1 gives the whole variable domain DVKVTQSSRYLVKRTGEKVFLECVQDMDHENMFWYRQDPGLGLRLIYFSYDVKMKEKGDIPEGYSVSREKKERFSLILESASTNQTSMYLCASSPSGSLPNEQFFGPGTRLTVL.

The CDR3 bases are TGTGCCAGCAGTTATGGTCTAGCGGAGGCCTCCATAGGGGGGCAGTTCTTC. Translated: CASSYGLAEASIGGQFF. V and J are TRBV6-9 and TRBJ2-1; D is perhaps TRBD2 (7 bases). Germline values: CDR1 MNHGY, CDR2 SVAAGI. The CDR3 sequence is 17 residues long. Trimming took off 2 bases at V and 12 bases at J, with 26 bases between the two ends.

The chain links TRBV25-1 to TRBJ1-4, with TRBD1 matching 7 bases. Germline trimming cut 4 bases from V and 4 bases from J; bases unmatched to any gene: 6. CDR1 and CDR2 from the germline V gene are MGHDK and SYGVNS. The CDR3 consists of 15 residues. The CDR3 here is CASSGRQGNNEKLFF. CDR3 in DNA: TGTGCCAGCAGTGGAAGACAGGGCAATAATGAAAAACTGTTTTTT. Combining the CDR3 with reference TRBV25-1 and TRBJ1-4 gives the whole variable domain EADIYQTPRYLVIGTGKKITLECSQTMGHDKMYWYQQDPGMELHLIHYSYGVNSTEKGDLSSESTVSRIRTEHFPLTLESARPSHTSQYLCASSGRQGNNEKLFFGSGTQLSVL.

The gene calls are TRBV28 and TRBJ2-7; the D gene is possibly TRBD1 (5 bases). The CDR3 length is 13 residues. The germline V gene has CDR1 MDHEN and CDR2 SYDVKM. V was pared by 6 bases and J by 3 bases, with 12 bases between. The CDR3 DNA follows: TGTGCCAGCAGCTATGGGGCCGTCTACGAGCAGTACTTC. Translating it yields CASSYGAVYEQYF.

This chain links TRBV6-1 with TRBJ2-5, with a weak D call TRBD1 (6 bases). The DNA matches TRBJ2-7 better at its end, which makes the J call doubtful. Germline V gene data show CDR1 as MNHNS and CDR2 as SASEGT. The CDR3 runs to 14 residues. CDR3 region: CASRPDSSSYEQYF. The CDR3 bases are TGTGCCAGCAGACCGGACAGCAGCTCCTACGAGCAGTACTTC.

This clone occurred once. The V call is TRBV11-2, the J call TRBJ2-5, with 7 bases fitting TRBD1. V gave up 1 base and J gave up 5 bases; unmatched junction bases: 7. CDR1 and CDR2 from the germline V gene are SGHAT and FQNNGV. This CDR3 has 15 amino acids. CDR3 residues: CASSLVVGGRETQYF. CDR3 sequence (DNA): TGTGCCAGCAGCTTAGTGGTAGGGGGCCGGGAGACCCAGTACTTC.

The V gene is TRBV5-1, the J gene TRBJ2-1, with 8 positions matching TRBD2. Trimming cost V 4 bases and J 4 bases; bases outside gene matches: 7. Germline V lookup: CDR1 SGHRS, CDR2 YFSETQ. This CDR3 has 15 amino acids. The CDR3 DNA follows: TGCGCCAGCAGCCCAGGACTAGCAGGTTACAATGAGCAGTTCTTC. This sequence encodes CASSPGLAGYNEQFF.

This sequence joins TRBV5-1 and TRBJ2-1; 13 positions match TRBD2. The CDR3 contains 16 residues. V dropped 7 bases and J dropped 3; count of bases not matched to a gene: 7. Germline V lookup: CDR1 SGHRS, CDR2 YFSETQ. CDR3 sequence (DNA): TGCGCCAGCGGGACTAGCGGGGACTCCCGCTACAATGAGCAGTTCTTC. The encoded protein is CASGTSGDSRYNEQFF.

The chain uses TRBV18 and TRBJ2-2; D not resolved. V was clipped by 3 bases and J by 0 bases, with 17 bases between them. Germline CDR1 is KGHSH and CDR2 is LQKENI. The CDR3 length is 18 residues. The CDR3 region is CASSPLPSAESNTGELFF. CDR3 coding DNA: TGTGCCAGCTCACCCCTCCCTTCGGCAGAATCGAACACCGGGGAGCTGTTTTTT.

The chain carries TRBV28 and TRBJ2-7; 9 positions agree with TRBD2. V dropped 4 bases and J dropped 3; count of bases not matched to a gene: 10. Germline loops: CDR1 MDHEN, CDR2 SYDVKM. The CDR3 totals 16 residues. CDR3 region: CASSSGGAGGGYEQYF. The CDR3 bases are TGTGCCAGCAGTTCCGGGGGGGCGGGGGGGGGCTACGAGCAGTACTTC.

The V call is TRBV10-3, the J call TRBJ2-2; no clear D. The CDR3 loop spans 14 amino acids. Per the germline V gene, CDR1 is ENHRY and CDR2 is SYGVKD. Trimming took off 6 bases at V and 1 base at J, with 9 bases between the two ends. The CDR3 DNA sequence: TGTGCCATCAGCCCTTCAGGGAACACCGGGGAGCTGTTTTTT. The encoded protein is CAISPSGNTGELFF.

The CDR3 here is CASKGVDGPRGEQYF. In DNA form, the CDR3 reads TGTGCCTCCAAGGGAGTGGACGGGCCGCGTGGAGAGCAGTACTTC. J is TRBJ2-7 and V is TRBV19, with TRBD2 as a possible D gene (5 bases). Trimming shortened V by 11 bases and J by 7 bases, and 27 bases separated the two germline ends. CDR1 and CDR2 (germline): LNHDA, SQIVND (reference sequence). CDR3 length: 15 residues. Complete variable domain (other parts from reference TRBV19 and TRBJ2-7): DGGITQSPKYLFRKEGQNVTLSCEQNLNHDAMYWYRQDPGQGLRLIYYSQIVNDFQKGDIAEGYSVSREKKESFPLTVTSAQKNPTAFYLCASKGVDGPRGEQYFGPGTRLTVT.